This T cell receptor (beta chain) was captured by sequencing in a study of OX40 agonist ivuxolimab in advanced cancers. Turning to the study itself: Ivuxolimab is an agonistic anti-OX40 (CD134) antibody, and patients were treated with it. Ivuxolimab was administered intravenously to patients at 0.01 to 10 mg/kg every 2 weeks. Males comprised around four fifths of the group, whose mean age was roughly 60 years (range roughly 20 to 85). Patients receiving dose escalation had hepatocellular carcinoma, melanoma, renal cell or head and neck cancer.

Per germline, CDR1 MNHEY and CDR2 SVGAGI. V was shortened by 8 bases and J by 0 bases, with 14 bases between the two germline ends. CDR3 length: 15 amino acids. Some clones are missing from TCRdb's copy, which holds only in-frame ones; the method was immunoSEQ multiplex PCR. The sample shows around 57,000 clones, 86% of them seen only once. Sequencing was performed on CD4+ or CD8+ T cells sorted from blood, taken in a trial of the OX40 agonist ivuxolimab. The V call is TRBV6-5, the J call TRBJ1-5; D gene unclear. This TCR was recovered from an adult with an advanced solid tumor such as melanoma, head and neck, liver or kidney cancer. CDR3 sequence: CASRGEPNSNQPQHF. Written as DNA, the CDR3 is TGTGCCAGCCGCGGGGAGCCTAATAGCAATCAGCCCCAGCATTTT.